The rows below give T cell receptor beta chains drawn from one sample of a study of beta chain features in type 1 diabetes. Data came from immunoSEQ multiplex PCR; TCRdb stores just in-frame clones and leaves some out. The data contain fewer than 200,000 clones, about 13% of them singletons. The sample consisted of central memory CD4+ T cells from blood. The origin of the receptors is a woman under 30 in good health. Each CDR3 is given with its conserved first and last residue. Fields, in order: CDR3 protein, CDR3 DNA, clone size, J gene, D gene, V gene. D genes are given only for firm matches. Not every row has a clone size; where given, it reads once, few, many or a size class.

cdr3_aa: CASSLAASGSGYEQYF; cdr3_nt: TGCGCCAGCAGCTTGGCAGCTAGCGGGAGCGGATACGAGCAGTACTTC; clone_size: few; j_call: TRBJ2-7; d_call: TRBD2; v_call: TRBV5-1
cdr3_aa: CASKEGARQETQYF; cdr3_nt: TGTGCCAGCAAGGAGGGGGCGAGGCAAGAGACCCAGTACTTC; clone_size: -; j_call: TRBJ2-5; d_call: -; v_call: TRBV28
cdr3_aa: CASSLAEGSYNEQFF; cdr3_nt: TGCGCCAGCAGCTTAGCGGAAGGCTCCTACAATGAGCAGTTCTTC; clone_size: -; j_call: TRBJ2-1; d_call: -; v_call: TRBV5-1
cdr3_aa: CASSQAQGLSETQYF; cdr3_nt: TGCGCCAGCAGCCAAGCCCAGGGGCTCTCGGAGACCCAGTACTTC; clone_size: -; j_call: TRBJ2-5; d_call: -; v_call: TRBV4-3
cdr3_aa: CASSEETSGTDTQYF; cdr3_nt: TGTGCCAGCAGTGAAGAGACTAGCGGCACAGATACGCAGTATTTT; clone_size: -; j_call: TRBJ2-3; d_call: TRBD2; v_call: TRBV6-1
cdr3_aa: CAWSVTGTYGYTF; cdr3_nt: TGTGCCTGGAGTGTTACAGGGACATATGGCTACACCTTC; clone_size: -; j_call: TRBJ1-2; d_call: -; v_call: TRBV30
cdr3_aa: CAISESETEAFF; cdr3_nt: TGTGCCATCAGTGAGTCGGAGACTGAAGCTTTCTTT; clone_size: few; j_call: TRBJ1-1; d_call: -; v_call: TRBV10-3
cdr3_aa: CASSLIGVGRETQYF; cdr3_nt: TGTGCCAGCAGTTTAATCGGGGTTGGGCGAGAGACCCAGTACTTC; clone_size: many; j_call: TRBJ2-5; d_call: -; v_call: TRBV28
cdr3_aa: CASSLRWAGLTYEQYF; cdr3_nt: TGTGCCAGCAGCTTACGGTGGGCGGGACTTACCTACGAGCAGTACTTC; clone_size: -; j_call: TRBJ2-7; d_call: -; v_call: TRBV13
cdr3_aa: CSVETGGRSFVGSWEKLFF; cdr3_nt: TGCAGCGTTGAGACGGGGGGAAGGAGTTTTGTGGGGTCGTGGGAAAAACTGTTTTTT; clone_size: -; j_call: TRBJ1-4; d_call: -; v_call: TRBV29-1
cdr3_aa: CASSLENQETQYF; cdr3_nt: TGTGCCAGCAGTCTAGAAAACCAAGAGACCCAGTACTTC; clone_size: -; j_call: TRBJ2-5; d_call: -; v_call: TRBV2
cdr3_aa: CSVGGGTEAFF; cdr3_nt: TGCAGCGTTGGAGGGGGCACTGAAGCTTTCTTT; clone_size: -; j_call: TRBJ1-1; d_call: -; v_call: TRBV29-1
cdr3_aa: CASSLVNGRAAIQYF; cdr3_nt: TGTGCCAGCAGCTTAGTAAACGGGAGGGCGGCCATTCAGTACTTC; clone_size: -; j_call: TRBJ2-4; d_call: TRBD2; v_call: TRBV7-2
cdr3_aa: CASSPSTGQNTEAFF; cdr3_nt: TGTGCCAGCAGCCCGTCGACAGGGCAGAACACTGAAGCTTTCTTT; clone_size: few; j_call: TRBJ1-1; d_call: TRBD1; v_call: TRBV7-8
cdr3_aa: CASSLTSGTSYEQYF; cdr3_nt: TGTGCCAGCAGCTTGACTAGCGGGACTTCCTACGAGCAGTACTTC; clone_size: -; j_call: TRBJ2-7; d_call: TRBD2; v_call: TRBV7-2
cdr3_aa: CATSRDPGLAENEQFF; cdr3_nt: TGTGCCACCAGCAGAGACCCGGGACTAGCGGAAAATGAGCAGTTCTTC; clone_size: -; j_call: TRBJ2-1; d_call: TRBD2; v_call: TRBV15
cdr3_aa: CASSLGPRTGFQETQYF; cdr3_nt: TGCGCCAGCAGCTTGGGCCCGCGGACAGGCTTCCAAGAGACCCAGTACTTC; clone_size: -; j_call: TRBJ2-5; d_call: TRBD1; v_call: TRBV5-1
cdr3_aa: CASSLGGWNTEAFF; cdr3_nt: TGTGCCAGCAGCTTGGGAGGGTGGAACACTGAAGCTTTCTTT; clone_size: few; j_call: TRBJ1-1; d_call: -; v_call: TRBV5-4
cdr3_aa: CAWSADLLYNEQFF; cdr3_nt: TGTGCCTGGAGTGCGGACTTACTCTACAATGAGCAGTTCTTC; clone_size: few; j_call: TRBJ2-1; d_call: -; v_call: TRBV30
cdr3_aa: CASSEFPEKLFF; cdr3_nt: TGTGCCAGCAGTGAATTCCCCGAGAAACTGTTTTTT; clone_size: few; j_call: TRBJ1-4; d_call: -; v_call: TRBV6-1
cdr3_aa: CASSLASGSRYEQYF; cdr3_nt: TGTGCCAGCAGCCTGGCTAGCGGGAGTCGTTACGAGCAGTACTTC; clone_size: many; j_call: TRBJ2-7; d_call: TRBD2; v_call: TRBV7-9
cdr3_aa: CAISDVQGETQYF; cdr3_nt: TGTGCCATCAGTGATGTTCAGGGAGAGACCCAGTACTTC; clone_size: -; j_call: TRBJ2-5; d_call: -; v_call: TRBV10-3
cdr3_aa: CASTLKASGGKGEQFF; cdr3_nt: TGTGCCAGCACCCTAAAGGCTAGCGGAGGGAAGGGTGAGCAGTTCTTC; clone_size: few; j_call: TRBJ2-1; d_call: TRBD2; v_call: TRBV7-9
cdr3_aa: CARGFLAFNEQFF; cdr3_nt: TGTGCCAGGGGGTTTCTAGCGTTCAATGAGCAGTTCTTC; clone_size: few; j_call: TRBJ2-1; d_call: -; v_call: TRBV6-4
cdr3_aa: CSVCPTGDTQYF; cdr3_nt: TGCAGCGTCTGCCCCACCGGGGATACGCAGTATTTT; clone_size: -; j_call: TRBJ2-3; d_call: -; v_call: TRBV29-1
cdr3_aa: CASSATGGETQYF; cdr3_nt: TGTGCCAGCAGTGCAACAGGGGGAGAGACCCAGTACTTC; clone_size: -; j_call: TRBJ2-5; d_call: TRBD1; v_call: TRBV6-1
cdr3_aa: CASSLIGSRNEQFF; cdr3_nt: TGTGCCAGCAGCTTAATCGGGAGTCGGAATGAGCAGTTCTTC; clone_size: -; j_call: TRBJ2-1; d_call: -; v_call: TRBV11-3
cdr3_aa: CASSGTGGKFYEQYF; cdr3_nt: TGTGCCAGCAGTGGGACAGGGGGGAAATTCTACGAGCAGTACTTC; clone_size: few; j_call: TRBJ2-7; d_call: TRBD1; v_call: TRBV28
cdr3_aa: CASSQDLASGRTDTQYF; cdr3_nt: TGCGCCAGCAGCCAAGATTTGGCTAGCGGGAGAACAGATACGCAGTATTTT; clone_size: -; j_call: TRBJ2-3; d_call: TRBD2; v_call: TRBV4-3
cdr3_aa: CASSLALTSSSSYNEQFF; cdr3_nt: TGTGCCAGCAGCTTAGCCTTAACTAGCTCGAGCTCCTACAATGAGCAGTTCTTC; clone_size: -; j_call: TRBJ2-1; d_call: -; v_call: TRBV2
cdr3_aa: CAWAEQGNQPQHF; cdr3_nt: TGTGCCTGGGCCGAACAGGGCAATCAGCCCCAGCATTTT; clone_size: few; j_call: TRBJ1-5; d_call: -; v_call: TRBV30
cdr3_aa: CSVEVYGSLGEKLFF; cdr3_nt: TGCAGCGTTGAGGTATACGGGAGTTTGGGTGAAAAACTGTTTTTT; clone_size: -; j_call: TRBJ1-4; d_call: -; v_call: TRBV29-1
cdr3_aa: CASSPPGGWVNTEAFF; cdr3_nt: TGTGCCAGCAGCCCTCCAGGGGGATGGGTGAACACTGAAGCTTTCTTT; clone_size: -; j_call: TRBJ1-1; d_call: TRBD1; v_call: TRBV16
cdr3_aa: CATSPPLAGGSSQETQYF; cdr3_nt: TGTGCCACCAGTCCCCCCCTAGCGGGAGGTAGTAGTCAAGAGACCCAGTACTTC; clone_size: few; j_call: TRBJ2-5; d_call: TRBD2; v_call: TRBV15
cdr3_aa: CASSRSGGSYNEQFF; cdr3_nt: TGCGCCAGCAGCCGTAGCGGGGGCTCCTACAATGAGCAGTTCTTC; clone_size: -; j_call: TRBJ2-1; d_call: TRBD2; v_call: TRBV4-3
cdr3_aa: CASSQESRTKDTQYF; cdr3_nt: TGTGCCAGCAGCCAAGAGTCCAGGACAAAAGATACGCAGTATTTT; clone_size: -; j_call: TRBJ2-3; d_call: -; v_call: TRBV14
cdr3_aa: CASSFEINGVNEQFF; cdr3_nt: TGTGCCAGCAGTTTTGAGATCAATGGTGTGAATGAGCAGTTCTTC; clone_size: few; j_call: TRBJ2-1; d_call: -; v_call: TRBV6-5
cdr3_aa: CASNVQGLTEAFF; cdr3_nt: TGTGCCAGCAACGTTCAGGGTCTTACTGAAGCTTTCTTT; clone_size: -; j_call: TRBJ1-1; d_call: -; v_call: TRBV5-6
cdr3_aa: CASSLAGSRQRQETQYF; cdr3_nt: TGTGCCAGCAGCTTGGCCGGTAGTAGACAGCGTCAAGAGACCCAGTACTTC; clone_size: -; j_call: TRBJ2-5; d_call: -; v_call: TRBV4-2
cdr3_aa: CASSGTPKGQLRTGELFF; cdr3_nt: TGTGCCAGCAGTGGGACCCCGAAAGGACAGTTACGCACCGGGGAGCTGTTTTTT; clone_size: -; j_call: TRBJ2-2; d_call: -; v_call: TRBV25-1
cdr3_aa: CASSLALMSRAYEQYF; cdr3_nt: TGTGCCAGCAGCTTAGCGCTGATGTCGAGGGCCTACGAGCAGTACTTC; clone_size: few; j_call: TRBJ2-7; d_call: -; v_call: TRBV7-2
cdr3_aa: CASSYRGTSGFEQFF; cdr3_nt: TGTGCCAGCAGTTATAGAGGGACTAGCGGGTTTGAGCAGTTCTTC; clone_size: -; j_call: TRBJ2-1; d_call: TRBD2; v_call: TRBV28
cdr3_aa: CASSLSGVGSGRAYEQYF; cdr3_nt: TGTGCCAGCAGTTTATCAGGGGTGGGAAGCGGGAGGGCCTACGAGCAGTACTTC; clone_size: few; j_call: TRBJ2-7; d_call: TRBD2; v_call: TRBV28
cdr3_aa: CASSKGLAEAVYTDTQYF; cdr3_nt: TGTGCCAGCAGCAAGGGACTAGCGGAGGCCGTTTACACAGATACGCAGTATTTT; clone_size: -; j_call: TRBJ2-3; d_call: TRBD2; v_call: TRBV5-4
cdr3_aa: CSVGAGFTLGEQFF; cdr3_nt: TGCAGCGTGGGAGCGGGGTTTACCCTGGGAGAGCAGTTCTTC; clone_size: -; j_call: TRBJ2-1; d_call: TRBD2; v_call: TRBV29-1
cdr3_aa: CASRASGSSAYNEQFF; cdr3_nt: TGTGCCAGTAGGGCTAGCGGGAGTTCCGCATACAATGAGCAGTTCTTC; clone_size: many; j_call: TRBJ2-1; d_call: TRBD2; v_call: TRBV19
cdr3_aa: CASSYQTDTQYF; cdr3_nt: TGTGCCAGCAGCTATCAAACAGATACGCAGTATTTT; clone_size: -; j_call: TRBJ2-3; d_call: -; v_call: TRBV5-4
cdr3_aa: CASSLASGISNTEAFF; cdr3_nt: TGTGCCAGCAGCTTAGCCTCCGGGATATCGAACACTGAAGCTTTCTTT; clone_size: -; j_call: TRBJ1-1; d_call: -; v_call: TRBV11-2
cdr3_aa: CAWVGAAGGQYF; cdr3_nt: TGTGCCTGGGTGGGGGCCGCCGGCGGGCAGTACTTC; clone_size: -; j_call: TRBJ2-7; d_call: -; v_call: TRBV30
cdr3_aa: CASIPYGGGQGKVEQFF; cdr3_nt: TGTGCCAGCATTCCTTATGGTGGGGGACAGGGGAAAGTTGAGCAGTTCTTC; clone_size: -; j_call: TRBJ2-1; d_call: TRBD1; v_call: TRBV28
cdr3_aa: CAWSIGVHEQYF; cdr3_nt: TGTGCCTGGAGCATCGGGGTTCACGAGCAGTACTTC; clone_size: few; j_call: TRBJ2-7; d_call: -; v_call: TRBV30
cdr3_aa: CSASDYGYTF; cdr3_nt: TGCAGTGCTTCAGACTATGGCTACACCTTC; clone_size: -; j_call: TRBJ1-2; d_call: -; v_call: TRBV20-1
cdr3_aa: CASSSRQGSGYTF; cdr3_nt: TGTGCCAGCAGTTCCCGACAGGGCTCTGGCTACACCTTC; clone_size: few; j_call: TRBJ1-2; d_call: TRBD1; v_call: TRBV28
cdr3_aa: CASSLGSGRGYGYTF; cdr3_nt: TGTGCCAGCAGCTTAGGGTCCGGCAGGGGGTATGGCTACACCTTC; clone_size: few; j_call: TRBJ1-2; d_call: TRBD1; v_call: TRBV7-2
cdr3_aa: CASSQDSSATSGEQYF; cdr3_nt: TGCGCCAGCAGCCAAGATTCGTCTGCCACTTCCGGCGAGCAGTACTTC; clone_size: many; j_call: TRBJ2-7; d_call: -; v_call: TRBV4-1